One T cell receptor (beta chain) is described in this entry. The sample is drawn from a study of shared clonotypes between healthy human individuals. Study as a whole: A donor's plate count was three for CD4 naive and three for CD4 memory; CD8 naive had two and CD8 memory one.

The germline gives CDR1 SGHDT, CDR2 YYEEEE. V dropped 1 base and J dropped 7 bases, with 14 bases sitting between them. The CDR3 is 14 residues long. Each subset's genomic DNA was split evenly across several immunoSEQ plates. TCRdb's copy holds only in-frame clones and misses some; the assay was immunoSEQ multiplex PCR. The sample yields about 1 million clones, around 75% seen once. Specimen: memory CD4+ T cells sorted from blood. This sample's subset: CD45RA-negative fraction. This receptor was obtained from a man between 18 and 35 years old in good health. V usage is TRBV5-6 and J usage is TRBJ1-1; the D is unclear. CDR3 sequence (DNA): TGTGCCAGCAGCTTGAGGTCTCCCGGCAATGAAGCTTTCTTT. It specifies CASSLRSPGNEAFF.